This TCR beta chain emerged from a study of OX40 agonist ivuxolimab in advanced cancers. TCRdb's copy holds only in-frame clones and misses some; the assay was immunoSEQ multiplex PCR. The sample lists 80,000 or so clones; roughly nine tenths were seen once. As to this clone: Its target is unknown.

Study results and limitations: Within 6 weeks, CD4+ and CD8+ blood T cells expanded clonally at 0.1 to 3.0 mg/kg. Averaged across samples, CD8+ T cells carried more expanded clones than CD4+ did.

This CDR3 comprises 12 residues. Trimming removed 4 bases from V and 2 bases from J, with 4 bases in between. Per the germline V gene, CDR1 is SGHRS and CDR2 is YFSETQ. The chain links TRBV5-1 to TRBJ1-3, with unresolved D. This TCR came from an adult with an advanced solid tumor such as melanoma, head and neck, liver or kidney cancer. The input for sequencing was CD4+ or CD8+ T cells sorted from blood, taken in a trial of the OX40 agonist ivuxolimab. CDR3 nucleotide sequence: TGCGCCAGCAGCAACGCTGGAAACACCATATATTTT. As protein: CASSNAGNTIYF. The variable domain in full, with the rest retrieved from reference TRBV5-1 and TRBJ1-3, is KAGVTQTPRYLIKTRGQQVTLSCSPISGHRSVSWYQQTPGQGLQFLFEYFSETQRNKGNFPGRFSGRQFSNSRSEMNVSTLELGDSALYLCASSNAGNTIYFGEGSWLTVV.